This T cell receptor beta chain was documented in a study of tumor-infiltrating lymphocytes in localized non-small cell lung cancer. Across the whole study: Patients included smokers and never-smokers with various histologies, some sampled after neoadjuvant chemotherapy.

The V gene end was trimmed by 4 bases and the J gene end by 7 bases; junction bases not matched to a gene: 13. The germline V gene encodes CDR1 SGHDT and CDR2 YYEEEE. The CDR3 totals 15 residues. Here immunoSEQ multiplex PCR was the method, and the copy in TCRdb shows in-frame clones only, minus some. Counted here are about 16,000 clones, roughly four fifths occurring once; the ten biggest clones make up 9.1%. Remarks on this clone: Antigen: not known.

Findings and limits, study-wide: No T-cell fraction difference was seen between IM1 and IM2 tumors. Technical variation could not be separated from intratumor heterogeneity here. Tumor T-cell fraction from TCR sequencing was not associated with recurrence-free survival (p = 0.61).

Sequencing input: lung tumor tissue. The V and J genes are TRBV5-6 and TRBJ1-2; 7 bases align to TRBD1. The TCR originated in a human donor with non-small cell lung cancer. CDR3 sequence reads: CASSPTPGQRTGYTF. As DNA, the CDR3 is TGTGCCAGCAGCCCGACTCCGGGACAGAGGACTGGCTACACCTTC.